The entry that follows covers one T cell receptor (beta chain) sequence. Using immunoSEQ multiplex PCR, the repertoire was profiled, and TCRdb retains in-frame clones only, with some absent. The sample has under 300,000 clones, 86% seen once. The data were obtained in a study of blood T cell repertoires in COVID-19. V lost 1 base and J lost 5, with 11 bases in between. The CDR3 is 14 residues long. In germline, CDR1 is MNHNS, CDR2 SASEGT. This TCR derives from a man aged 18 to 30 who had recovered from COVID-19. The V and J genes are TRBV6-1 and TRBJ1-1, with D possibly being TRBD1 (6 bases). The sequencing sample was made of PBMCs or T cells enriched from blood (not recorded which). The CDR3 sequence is CASSEEGGWTEAFF. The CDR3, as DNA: TGTGCCAGCAGTGAAGAAGGGGGTTGGACTGAAGCTTTCTTT.